These T cell receptor beta chains were read from a single sample in a study of T-cell memory formation after mild COVID-19. TCRdb reprocessed the 5' RACE reads with MiXCR, giving one entry per CDR3 protein. The sample holds some 450,000 distinct CDR3 sequences; approximately 20% are singletons and the top ten take 8.4%. Sequencing input: PBMCs or a T cell subset sorted from them (not recorded which). These receptors originate from an adult woman who had mild COVID-19 (a few samples of this study predate the infection). Cell type and time point are not known. Each CDR3 is given with its conserved first and last residue. The D gene is left open where the match is weak. Part of the rows lack a size; the others show once, few, many or a class for expanded clones.

CDR3 protein,CDR3 DNA,D gene,V gene,CDR3 length,J gene,clone size
CSGHRSNEQFF,TGCAGCGGACACAGGAGTAATGAGCAGTTCTTC,NA,TRBV29-1,11,TRBJ2-1,few
CSARDLSRRGLETEAFF,TGCAGTGCTAGAGATTTATCACGGAGGGGGCTGGAAACTGAAGCTTTCTTT,TRBD1,TRBV20-1,17,TRBJ1-1,few
CAWGRGGNTEAFF,TGTGCCTGGGGACGGGGAGGGAACACTGAAGCTTTCTTT,NA,TRBV30,13,TRBJ1-1,few
CSAVVREQYF,TGCAGTGCGGTGGTGAGAGAGCAGTACTTC,NA,TRBV20-1,10,TRBJ2-7,NA
CASSLGTSGGLTYEQYF,TGTGCCAGCAGCTTAGGGACTAGCGGGGGCCTTACCTACGAGCAGTACTTC,TRBD2,TRBV7-8,17,TRBJ2-7,many
CASSPLGQETQYF,TGTGCCAGCAGCCCCCTTGGGCAAGAGACCCAGTACTTC,NA,TRBV7-9,13,TRBJ2-5,NA
CASSHGTSGMNEQFF,TGTGCCAGCAGTCACGGGACTAGCGGGATGAATGAGCAGTTCTTC,TRBD2,TRBV12-3/TRBV12-4,15,TRBJ2-1,NA
CSAGHSGGNTQYF,TGCAGTGCTGGCCATAGCGGGGGTAATACGCAGTATTTT,TRBD2,TRBV20-1,13,TRBJ2-3,NA
CASSPGRNTGELFF,TGTGCCAGCAGTCCCGGACGGAACACCGGGGAGCTGTTTTTT,NA,TRBV2,14,TRBJ2-2,many
CSTQDSGANVLTF,TGCAGCACACAGGACTCTGGGGCCAACGTCCTGACTTTC,NA,TRBV29-1,13,TRBJ2-6,few
CASSDLYEQYF,TGCGCCAGCAGCGACCTCTACGAGCAGTACTTC,NA,TRBV5-1,11,TRBJ2-7,many
CASSLGGGYEGGYGYTF,TGTGCCAGCAGCTTAGGTGGGGGGTACGAGGGCGGCTATGGCTACACCTTC,NA,TRBV7-2,17,TRBJ1-2,NA
CASKSSPERGTEAFF,TGTGCCAGCAAGTCTTCTCCGGAGCGGGGCACTGAAGCTTTCTTT,NA,TRBV6-5,15,TRBJ1-1,NA
CASSLVPGGTNTGELFF,TGTGCCAGCAGCTTAGTTCCCGGGGGGACGAACACCGGGGAGCTGTTTTTT,TRBD2,TRBV7-2,17,TRBJ2-2,NA
CSVEVKLAGSNEQFF,TGCAGCGTTGAAGTAAAACTAGCGGGGTCCAATGAGCAGTTCTTC,TRBD2,TRBV29-1,15,TRBJ2-1,NA
CASSVGTNYGYTF,TGTGCCAGCAGCGTAGGGACAAACTATGGCTACACCTTC,NA,TRBV9,13,TRBJ1-2,many
CATSDSRDRGIYGYTF,TGTGCCACCAGTGATTCCCGGGACAGGGGGATCTATGGCTACACCTTC,TRBD1,TRBV24-1,16,TRBJ1-2,NA
CASLYEQYF,TGTGCCAGCCTCTACGAGCAGTACTTC,NA,TRBV18,9,TRBJ2-7,many
CASSAVDRGSYEQYF,TGTGCCAGTAGTGCGGTGGACAGGGGGTCCTACGAGCAGTACTTC,TRBD1,TRBV19,15,TRBJ2-7,NA
CASSQDATRPQFF,TGCGCCAGCAGCCAAGACGCCACCCGACCCCAGTTCTTC,NA,TRBV4-3,13,TRBJ2-1,NA
CASSAYPVGLGLTDTQYF,TGTGCCAGCAGCGCGTACCCGGTGGGACTAGGTCTAACAGATACGCAGTATTTT,TRBD2,TRBV7-3,18,TRBJ2-3,few
CASSPAGQAQETEAFF,TGTGCCAGCTCACCTGCCGGACAGGCCCAAGAGACTGAAGCTTTCTTT,TRBD1,TRBV18,16,TRBJ1-1,NA
CASSLAIAGSTDTQYF,TGCGCCAGCAGCTTGGCCATAGCGGGGAGCACAGATACGCAGTATTTT,TRBD2,TRBV5-1,16,TRBJ2-3,NA
CASSLIQGADEQYF,TGTGCCAGCAGCTTAATACAGGGCGCGGACGAGCAGTACTTC,NA,TRBV7-6,14,TRBJ2-7,NA
CATSDHRVGTYNEQFF,TGTGCCACCAGTGACCACAGGGTCGGGACCTACAATGAGCAGTTCTTC,NA,TRBV24-1,16,TRBJ2-1,NA
CASRPPGRGEAFF,TGCGCCAGCCGACCACCCGGACGAGGTGAAGCTTTCTTT,NA,TRBV5-1,13,TRBJ1-1,NA
CASSPTSGSEQFF,TGTGCCAGCAGCCCTACATCGGGGTCTGAGCAGTTCTTC,NA,TRBV13,13,TRBJ2-1,NA
CASSPGRNTIYF,TGTGCCAGCAGCCCTGGAAGAAACACCATATATTTT,NA,TRBV12-3/TRBV12-4,12,TRBJ1-3,few
CASSATTDIQYF,TGTGCCAGCAGTGCCACCACGGACATTCAGTACTTC,NA,TRBV12-3/TRBV12-4,12,TRBJ2-4,NA
CASSLKGQGIYGYTF,TGTGCCAGCAGCTTGAAGGGACAGGGTATCTATGGCTACACCTTC,TRBD1,TRBV5-4,15,TRBJ1-2,few
CASSPDDSAYEQYF,TGCGCCAGCAGCCCGGATGACAGCGCCTACGAGCAGTACTTC,NA,TRBV5-1,14,TRBJ2-7,few
CASSSRDNEQFF,TGTGCCAGCAGCTCTCGGGACAATGAGCAGTTCTTC,NA,TRBV7-2,12,TRBJ2-1,many
CASSIDRGRNEQFF,TGTGCCAGCAGCATTGACAGGGGGCGCAATGAGCAGTTCTTC,TRBD1,TRBV7-9,14,TRBJ2-1,NA
CASSLQRLYGYTF,TGTGCCAGCAGTTTACAAAGACTCTATGGCTACACCTTC,NA,TRBV12-3/TRBV12-4,13,TRBJ1-2,NA
CASSRLATEQFF,TGTGCCAGCAGCCGCCTAGCGACCGAGCAGTTCTTC,NA,TRBV6-2/TRBV6-3,12,TRBJ2-1,few
CSARARLAPNYEQYF,TGCAGTGCTAGAGCGAGGCTAGCGCCAAACTACGAGCAGTACTTC,NA,TRBV20-1,15,TRBJ2-7,NA
CASSDGGETQYF,TGTGCCAGCAGTGACGGGGGAGAGACCCAGTACTTC,NA,TRBV25-1,12,TRBJ2-5,few
CASSLWTGDEAFF,TGTGCCAGCAGTCTCTGGACAGGGGATGAAGCTTTCTTT,TRBD1,TRBV6-1,13,TRBJ1-1,few
CASSPPPSLNEQFF,TGTGCCAGCTCACCACCCCCAAGCCTCAATGAGCAGTTCTTC,NA,TRBV18,14,TRBJ2-1,NA
CASSLAVAGSYEQYF,TGCGCCAGCAGCTTGGCCGTCGCGGGATCCTACGAGCAGTACTTC,NA,TRBV5-1,15,TRBJ2-7,few
CSVQNSGIYGYTF,TGCAGTGTTCAAAATTCCGGGATCTATGGCTACACCTTC,NA,TRBV20-1,13,TRBJ1-2,NA
CASSQVGGSDEQYF,TGCGCCAGCAGCCAAGTTGGCGGGAGCGACGAGCAGTACTTC,TRBD2,TRBV4-3,14,TRBJ2-7,few
CASSLDGNSPLHF,TGTGCCAGCAGCTTAGATGGAAATTCACCCCTCCACTTT,NA,TRBV7-9,13,TRBJ1-6,many
CASSPWLAGSTDTQYF,TGTGCCAGCAGTCCTTGGTTGGCGGGAAGCACAGATACGCAGTATTTT,NA,TRBV12-3/TRBV12-4,16,TRBJ2-3,NA
CASSPIGNNQPQHF,TGTGCCAGCAGCCCGATCGGCAACAATCAGCCCCAGCATTTT,NA,TRBV7-8,14,TRBJ1-5,few
CASSVRPGHHDQSGNTIYF,TGTGCCAGCAGCGTGCGCCCGGGACACCACGACCAGTCTGGAAACACCATATATTTT,NA,TRBV9,19,TRBJ1-3,NA
CASSYLAMNTEAFF,TGTGCCAGTAGTTATCTGGCAATGAACACTGAAGCTTTCTTT,NA,TRBV19,14,TRBJ1-1,NA
CAGRPSGNTIYF,TGTGCCGGCAGGCCCTCTGGAAACACCATATATTTT,NA,TRBV30,12,TRBJ1-3,NA
CASRPLAGGSEDEQFF,TGTGCCAGCAGACCTCTAGCGGGAGGGTCCGAGGATGAGCAGTTCTTC,TRBD2,TRBV3-1,16,TRBJ2-1,few
CSVEEKGRVPYEQYF,TGCAGCGTTGAAGAAAAGGGACGGGTCCCCTACGAGCAGTACTTC,NA,TRBV29-1,15,TRBJ2-7,NA
CSARQGITYEQYF,TGCAGTGCTAGACAGGGCATAACCTACGAGCAGTACTTC,NA,TRBV20-1,13,TRBJ2-7,few
CAISELPGQGRNEQYF,TGTGCCATCAGTGAGCTGCCGGGACAGGGTAGGAACGAGCAGTACTTC,TRBD1,TRBV10-3,16,TRBJ2-7,few
CASSLGGLAGRQETQYF,TGCGCCAGCAGCTTGGGAGGCCTAGCGGGGCGGCAAGAGACCCAGTACTTC,TRBD2,TRBV5-1,17,TRBJ2-5,NA
CASSRAGTQNTEAFF,TGCGCCAGCAGCCGTGCCGGGACACAGAACACTGAAGCTTTCTTT,NA,TRBV5-1,15,TRBJ1-1,NA
CSVGQGALETQYF,TGCAGCGTTGGACAGGGGGCATTAGAGACCCAGTACTTC,TRBD1,TRBV29-1,13,TRBJ2-5,NA
CSVGPRRTGTYGYTF,TGCAGCGTTGGGCCGCGGAGGACAGGGACCTATGGCTACACCTTC,TRBD1,TRBV29-1,15,TRBJ1-2,few
CASSQRGTSGSYNEQFF,TGTGCCAGCAGCCAAAGGGGCACTAGCGGGTCCTACAATGAGCAGTTCTTC,TRBD2,TRBV14,17,TRBJ2-1,few
CASSGGVNTEAFF,TGTGCCAGCAGCGGGGGGGTGAACACTGAAGCTTTCTTT,NA,TRBV11-3,13,TRBJ1-1,few
CAGQGAGGYTF,TGTGCGGGACAGGGGGCCGGGGGCTACACCTTC,TRBD1,TRBV19,11,TRBJ1-2,NA
CASSLNFGGGQNTEAFF,TGTGCCAGCAGCTTAAATTTTGGCGGGGGCCAGAACACTGAAGCTTTCTTT,NA,TRBV7-3,17,TRBJ1-1,few